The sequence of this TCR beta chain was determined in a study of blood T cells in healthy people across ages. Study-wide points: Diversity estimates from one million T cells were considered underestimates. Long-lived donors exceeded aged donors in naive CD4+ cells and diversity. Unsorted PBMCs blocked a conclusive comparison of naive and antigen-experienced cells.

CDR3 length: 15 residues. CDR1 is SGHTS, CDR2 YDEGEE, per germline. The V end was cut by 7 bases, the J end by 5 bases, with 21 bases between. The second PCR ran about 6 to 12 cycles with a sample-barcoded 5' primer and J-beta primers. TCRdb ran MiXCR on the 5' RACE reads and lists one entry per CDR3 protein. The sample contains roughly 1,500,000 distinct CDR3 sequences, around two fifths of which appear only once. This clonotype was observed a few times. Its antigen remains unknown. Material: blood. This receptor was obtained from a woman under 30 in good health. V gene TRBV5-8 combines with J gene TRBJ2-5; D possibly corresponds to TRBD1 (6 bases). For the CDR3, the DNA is TGTGCCAGCCAACAAATACAGGGCGTGGGTGAGACCCAGTACTTC. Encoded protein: CASQQIQGVGETQYF.